Listed below are T cell receptor beta chains from one sample, sequenced in a study of blood T cells in healthy people across ages. TCRdb passed the 5' RACE reads through MiXCR, listing each CDR3 protein once. This table holds 700,000 to 1,000,000 distinct CDR3 sequences, around two fifths found once. Sequenced material: blood. All receptors come from a man between 60 and 70 years old in good health. CDR3s include the opening cysteine and the closing phenylalanine or tryptophan. D genes are given only for firm matches. Clone size is not always given. Where it is, it says once, few, many or a class for expanded clones.

D gene	clone size	V gene	J gene	CDR3 length	CDR3 protein	CDR3 DNA
NA	few	TRBV7-9	TRBJ1-5	14	CASSLMNSNQPQHF	TGTGCCAGCAGCTTAATGAACAGCAATCAGCCCCAGCATTTT
TRBD1	NA	TRBV12-3/TRBV12-4	TRBJ2-1	15	CASSPQGGYGNEQFF	TGTGCCAGCAGTCCCCAAGGGGGCTACGGCAATGAGCAGTTCTTC
TRBD1	NA	TRBV11-2	TRBJ2-7	16	CASSLTPTGSNYEQYF	TGTGCCAGCAGCTTAACGCCGACAGGGAGTAATTACGAGCAGTACTTC
NA	NA	TRBV7-9	TRBJ1-2	13	CASSPGSYQGYTF	TGTGCCAGCAGCCCAGGGTCCTATCAGGGCTACACCTTC
TRBD1	NA	TRBV12-5	TRBJ2-6	17	CASGQGGSTSGANVLTF	TGTGCCAGTGGTCAAGGGGGCTCCACCTCTGGGGCCAACGTCCTGACTTTC
NA	NA	TRBV6-1	TRBJ1-1	12	CASRELGTEAFF	TGTGCCAGCAGGGAGTTGGGCACTGAAGCTTTCTTT
TRBD1	once	TRBV7-9	TRBJ2-3	16	CASSPTGTAFLDTQYF	TGTGCCAGCAGCCCGACCGGGACAGCATTTCTAGATACGCAGTATTTT
NA	NA	TRBV20-1	TRBJ2-5	16	CSSHAWATQGQETQYF	TGCAGTAGCCACGCCTGGGCGACTCAGGGCCAAGAGACCCAGTACTTC
NA	NA	TRBV20-1	TRBJ2-7	14	CSARGAGPAYEQYF	TGCAGTGCTAGAGGAGCGGGTCCTGCCTACGAGCAGTACTTC
NA	few	TRBV5-1	TRBJ1-5	14	CASSYSGEGQPQHF	TGCGCCAGCAGCTATTCAGGAGAGGGTCAGCCCCAGCATTTT
NA	NA	TRBV5-1	TRBJ2-7	17	CASSLEIYRDSHGEQYF	TGCGCCAGCAGCTTGGAAATTTACCGGGACTCCCATGGCGAGCAGTACTTC
TRBD1	once	TRBV7-2	TRBJ2-5	14	CASAGTGFQETQYF	TGTGCCAGCGCGGGGACAGGGTTTCAAGAGACCCAGTACTTC
NA	NA	TRBV12-3/TRBV12-4	TRBJ1-1	14	CASSITGGGTEAFF	TGTGCCAGCAGTATCACAGGTGGCGGCACTGAAGCTTTCTTT
TRBD2	few	TRBV27	TRBJ2-1	18	CASSLEWTSGLTYNEQFF	TGTGCCAGCAGTTTGGAATGGACTAGCGGCCTGACCTACAATGAGCAGTTCTTC
NA	NA	TRBV4-1	TRBJ1-4	15	CASSQRTVPIEKLFF	TGCGCCAGCAGCCAGCGGACAGTTCCAATCGAAAAACTGTTTTTT
NA	NA	TRBV7-2	TRBJ1-1	14	CASSQRGTNTEAFF	TGTGCCAGCAGCCAAAGAGGGACGAACACTGAAGCTTTCTTT
NA	many	TRBV2	TRBJ1-5	13	CASSDQRNQPQHF	TGTGCCAGCAGTGATCAGAGAAATCAGCCCCAGCATTTT
TRBD1	few	TRBV20-1	TRBJ1-2	11	CSAGQGDGYTF	TGCAGTGCCGGACAGGGTGACGGCTACACCTTC
TRBD1	NA	TRBV6-6	TRBJ1-1	16	CASSQGAGQGNTEAFF	TGTGCCAGCAGTCAGGGGGCCGGGCAGGGGAACACTGAAGCTTTCTTT
TRBD1	NA	TRBV11-3	TRBJ2-4	15	CASSLGRQGANIQYF	TGTGCCAGCAGCTTGGGTCGGCAGGGGGCCAACATTCAGTACTTC
TRBD1	NA	TRBV19	TRBJ2-3	14	CASSQDRVVDTQYF	TGTGCCAGTAGTCAGGACAGGGTGGTAGATACGCAGTATTTT
NA	NA	TRBV7-2	TRBJ2-3	15	CASSLVAGAKDTQYF	TGTGCCAGCAGCTTGGTCGCGGGGGCAAAGGATACGCAGTATTTT
TRBD2	few	TRBV20-1	TRBJ2-5	15	CSARDPLAGGKTQYF	TGCAGTGCTAGAGATCCACTAGCGGGGGGGAAGACCCAGTACTTC
TRBD2	few	TRBV7-9	TRBJ2-1	19	CASIDTGTSGNRYYNEQFF	TGTGCCAGCATCGATACCGGGACTAGCGGGAACAGATATTACAATGAGCAGTTCTTC
TRBD2	NA	TRBV3-1	TRBJ2-1	18	CASSQDLSGGISYNEQFF	TGTGCCAGCAGCCAAGATTTGAGCGGGGGGATCTCCTACAATGAGCAGTTCTTC
NA	NA	TRBV3-1	TRBJ1-2	15	CASSQAVGGSFGYTF	TGTGCCAGCAGCCAAGCGGTAGGCGGAAGTTTTGGCTACACCTTC
NA	NA	TRBV6-1	TRBJ1-1	14	CASSSGLVGTEAFF	TGTGCCAGCAGTTCAGGGCTAGTGGGCACTGAAGCTTTCTTT
NA	NA	TRBV15	TRBJ1-3	16	CATSREYSSVGNTIYF	TGTGCCACCAGCAGAGAATATAGTTCGGTTGGAAACACCATATATTTT
TRBD1	NA	TRBV12-3/TRBV12-4	TRBJ2-1	18	CASSFETGGLSSYNEQFF	TGTGCCAGCAGTTTTGAAACAGGGGGCCTCAGCTCCTACAATGAGCAGTTCTTC
TRBD1	NA	TRBV6-6	TRBJ1-6	15	CASRTGGAYNSPLHF	TGTGCCAGCAGGACAGGGGGGGCTTATAATTCACCCCTCCACTTT
NA	NA	TRBV12-3/TRBV12-4	TRBJ1-5	16	CASGLRAGRGNQPQHF	TGTGCCAGCGGTTTAAGGGCGGGAAGGGGCAATCAGCCCCAGCATTTT